A single sample gave rise to the 31 T cell receptor beta chains below, sequenced in a study of blood T cell repertoires in COVID-19. Libraries were prepared by immunoSEQ multiplex PCR; TCRdb keeps only in-frame clonotypes and omits some of them. This sample carries about 200,000 clones, 82% of them seen once, and the ten largest clones take roughly 6.9%. The specimen sequenced was peripheral blood. These receptors came from a human donor with acute or convalescent COVID-19. The donor label of this sample is uncertain.

This chain connects TRBV10-3 to TRBJ2-1; 11 bases align to TRBD2. V was clipped by 10 bases and J by 2 bases; unmatched bases: 4. The length of the CDR3 is 14 residues. Germline CDR1 reads ENHRY; CDR2 reads SYGVKD. CDR3 in amino acids: CATATSGTYNEQFF. The DNA of the CDR3 is TGTGCCACCGCGACTAGCGGGACCTACAATGAGCAGTTCTTC.

The J gene is TRBJ2-3, the V gene TRBV5-1; 11 bases match TRBD2. In germline, CDR1 is SGHRS, CDR2 YFSETQ. The CDR3 spans 17 residues. V lost 4 bases to trimming and J lost 2 bases; unmatched junction nucleotides: 9. CDR3: CASSIGTSGINTDTQYF. For the CDR3, the DNA is TGCGCCAGCAGCATAGGGACTAGCGGAATTAACACAGATACGCAGTATTTT.

The chain recombines TRBV25-1 with TRBJ1-3; 8 bases are a match to TRBD1. Germline V gene sequence: CDR1 MGHDK, CDR2 SYGVNS. This CDR3 contains 16 residues. The ends lost 6 bases at V and 0 bases at J; junction bases unmatched: 7. This CDR3 is CASRARQGFSGNTIYF. Written as DNA, the CDR3 is TGTGCCAGCAGAGCCAGACAGGGGTTCTCTGGAAACACCATATATTTT.

The rearrangement joins TRBV27 to TRBJ1-5; TRBD1 is a possible D gene (5 bases). Germline V CDR1 and CDR2: MNHEY, SMNVEV (reference sequence). The CDR3 consists of 11 residues. CDR3 sequence reads: CPQGSNQPQHF. DNA for the CDR3: TGTCCCCAGGGTAGCAATCAGCCCCAGCATTTT.

This clone has a single count. The chain has TRBV6-5 and TRBJ1-5; no firm D call. The CDR3 loop spans 15 amino acids. Germline V gives CDR1 MNHEY, CDR2 SVGAGI. The V gene lost 2 bases and the J gene lost 0 bases, with 8 bases spanning the gap. The CDR3 sequence is CASSYNRDSNQPQHF. The CDR3 DNA reads TGTGCCAGCAGTTACAACAGAGATAGCAATCAGCCCCAGCATTTT.

The V gene is TRBV19, the J gene TRBJ2-2; TRBD2 matches at 10 bases. CDR3 length: 14 residues. The trim removed 8 bases at V and 4 bases at J, leaving 4 bases unmatched. CDR1 is LNHDA and CDR2 is SQIVND in the germline V gene (reference sequence). DNA of the CDR3: TGTGCCAGTCTCCGGACTAGCGGCACCGGGGAGCTGTTTTTT. It translates to CASLRTSGTGELFF. The variable domain in full, with the rest retrieved from reference TRBV19 and TRBJ2-2, is DGGITQSPKYLFRKEGQNVTLSCEQNLNHDAMYWYRQDPGQGLRLIYYSQIVNDFQKGDIAEGYSVSREKKESFPLTVTSAQKNPTAFYLCASLRTSGTGELFFGEGSRLTVL.

This chain connects TRBV7-6 to TRBJ1-5; D uncertain. CDR1 and CDR2 from the germline V gene are SGHVS and FNYEAQ. Trimming removed 5 bases from V and 4 bases from J, with 9 bases in between. The CDR3 consists of 13 residues. As DNA, the CDR3 is TGTGCCAGCAGCCTGGACTGGAATCAGCCCCAGCATTTT. Its protein product is CASSLDWNQPQHF.

V gene TRBV12-3 or TRBV12-4 combines with J gene TRBJ1-4; tentatively, D is TRBD1 (5 bases). CDR3 length equals 11 residues. V was clipped by 5 bases and J by 9 bases, with 7 bases between them. The CDR3 sequence: CASSLDKKLFF. In DNA, the CDR3 is TGTGCCAGCAGTCTGGACAAAAAACTGTTTTTT.

V gene TRBV24-1 combines with J gene TRBJ1-1; a weak D match, TRBD1 (5 bases). Per the germline V gene, CDR1 is KGHDR and CDR2 is SFDVKD. This CDR3 spans 14 amino acids. The V gene lost 4 bases and the J gene lost 8 bases, with 16 bases spanning the gap. Here the CDR3 reads CATSEQTDWAEAFF. CDR3 DNA sequence: TGTGCCACCAGTGAACAGACAGACTGGGCGGAAGCTTTCTTT.

As to this clone: Other DNA variants within this sample encode the same CDR3. V is TRBV7-2 and J is TRBJ2-5; 8 bases line up with TRBD1. The ends lost 5 bases at V and 6 bases at J; junction bases unmatched: 11. The CDR3 contains 15 residues. Germline CDR1 is SGHTA and CDR2 is FQGNSA. DNA of the CDR3: TGTGCCAGCAGCCCGACCGGGACAGGAAGGAAGACCCAGTACTTC. It encodes CASSPTGTGRKTQYF.

The chain joins TRBV27 to TRBJ2-1, with 11 nucleotides matching TRBD2. Trimming took 3 bases from V and 0 from J; bases not matched to a gene: 7. Germline V gives CDR1 MNHEY, CDR2 SMNVEV (reference sequence). The CDR3 runs 18 residues. Here the CDR3 DNA reads TGTGCCAGCAGTTTCCTCTCTAGCGGGAGGAGCTCCTACAATGAGCAGTTCTTC. Its translation: CASSFLSSGRSSYNEQFF.

The chain combines TRBV7-3 with TRBJ2-7; the D gene is possibly TRBD2 (6 bases). The V end lost 4 bases, the J end lost 6 bases, and 13 bases lay between the germline ends. The length of the CDR3 is 13 residues. Germline assignment: CDR1 SGHTA and CDR2 FQGTGA. CDR3 nucleotides: TGTGCCAGCAGCTCTTCCTGGGGAGGCGAGCAGTACTTC. It codes for CASSSSWGGEQYF.

The chain employs TRBV6-1 and TRBJ2-7; 9 nucleotides agree with TRBD2. CDR1 and CDR2 from the germline V gene are MNHNS and SASEGT. This CDR3 has 16 residues. J lost 0 bases, V lost 2 bases, and 5 bases had no gene match. The CDR3 region is CASSEYASGVSYEQYF. The CDR3 region has the DNA TGTGCCAGCAGTGAATATGCTAGCGGGGTCTCCTACGAGCAGTACTTC.

This clone was detected only a few times. This chain links TRBV11-2 with TRBJ1-2; a possible D gene is TRBD1 (6 bases). V lost 3 bases, J lost 6 bases, and 11 bases lay in between. Germline-derived CDR1 and CDR2 are SGHAT and FQNNGV. This CDR3 region has 13 residues. The CDR3 protein is CASSFRAGDGYTF. DNA of the CDR3: TGTGCCAGCAGCTTCAGAGCAGGGGATGGCTACACCTTC.

J is TRBJ2-3 and V is TRBV24-1, with D maybe TRBD1 (6 bases). The CDR3 runs 15 residues. Germline values: CDR1 KGHDR, CDR2 SFDVKD. V was clipped by 3 bases and J by 4 bases, with 13 bases between them. The CDR3 sequence is CATSDGTHWADTQYF. DNA of the CDR3: TGTGCCACCAGTGATGGGACACACTGGGCAGATACGCAGTATTTT.

In the case of this clone: At the DNA level, this CDR3 is encoded by other sequences in the same sample as well. This rearrangement joins TRBV18 to TRBJ2-7, with a weak D call TRBD2 (6 bases). Trimming left V 6 bases short and J 6 bases short, with 12 bases between. The CDR3 has 12 amino acids. CDR1 and CDR2 (germline): KGHSH, LQKENI. CDR3 coding DNA: TGTGCCAGCTCGCCGGGGGAGCGCGAGCAGTACTTC. This gives the protein CASSPGEREQYF.

This chain uses TRBV18 with TRBJ2-7; 8 bases agree with TRBD2. Per germline, CDR1 KGHSH and CDR2 LQKENI. The CDR3 consists of 17 residues. V shed 3 bases and J 3 bases; nucleotides not matched to a gene: 13. As DNA, the CDR3 is TGTGCCAGCTCACCCCTCCTAGTAGCGGGAACACACTACGAGCAGTACTTC. It specifies CASSPLLVAGTHYEQYF.

V is TRBV6-5 and J is TRBJ2-5, with D maybe TRBD1 (5 bases). This CDR3 comprises 13 residues. The V end lost 5 bases, the J end lost 1 base, and 8 bases lay between the germline ends. Germline-derived CDR1 and CDR2 are MNHEY and SVGAGI. For the CDR3, the DNA is TGTGCCAGCAGTCGACAGATCCAAGAGACCCAGTACTTC. It encodes CASSRQIQETQYF.

The rearrangement links TRBV28 to TRBJ2-7; D gene unclear. V lost 1 base and J 4 bases, leaving 5 bases between the germline ends. The CDR3 covers 12 residues. Germline V gene lookup returns CDR1 MDHEN and CDR2 SYDVKM. CDR3 in amino acids: CASSLSRYEQYF. The CDR3 DNA reads TGTGCCAGCAGTTTATCACGGTACGAGCAGTACTTC.

CDR3 amino acids: CASSHRGLGQPQHF. CDR3 nucleotides: TGTGCCAGCAGCCACAGGGGGCTTGGGCAGCCCCAGCATTTT. This chain connects TRBV21-1 to TRBJ1-5; the table's D call, TRBD1, was not checked against the DNA. TRBV21-1 is termed a pseudogene. The CDR3 loop spans 14 amino acids.

This chain connects TRBV4-3 to TRBJ1-4; tentative D call: TRBD1 (5 bases). The V end lost 0 bases, the J end lost 2 bases, and 10 bases lay between the germline ends. CDR1 is LGHNA, CDR2 YSLEER, per germline. There are 16 residues in the CDR3. The CDR3 region has the DNA TGCGCCAGCAGCCAAGATCGGGCAGGGACTAATGAAAAACTGTTTTTT. Translation: CASSQDRAGTNEKLFF.

The CDR3 here is CASSELPGQGGNTEAFF. CDR3 coding DNA: TGTGCCAGCAGCGAACTCCCGGGACAGGGAGGAAACACTGAAGCTTTCTTT. The V gene is TRBV4-2, the J gene TRBJ1-1; 9 bases align to TRBD1. The CDR3 loop spans 17 amino acids. Germline assignment: CDR1 LGHNA and CDR2 YNFKEQ. V dropped 5 bases and J dropped 2; count of bases not matched to a gene: 12.

This clone has a handful of counts. The genes are TRBV5-5 and TRBJ1-5; 7 bases line up with TRBD1. Germline V gene data show CDR1 as SGHKS and CDR2 as YYEKEE (reference sequence). This CDR3 comprises 16 residues. V dropped 2 bases and J dropped 0; count of bases not matched to a gene: 5. In DNA, the CDR3 is TGTGCCAGCAGCTTCGGGGACAGTTATAGCAATCAGCCCCAGCATTTT. Translating it yields CASSFGDSYSNQPQHF.

The chain uses TRBV5-1 and TRBJ2-7; perhaps TRBD2 as D (5 bases). Between the trimmed V and J ends, which lost 3 bases and 0 bases, there was a span of 10 bases. CDR3 length: 14 amino acids. Germline CDR1 is SGHRS and CDR2 is YFSETQ. CDR3 residues: CASSSGLTSYEQYF. The CDR3 bases are TGCGCCAGCAGCTCAGGACTGACCTCCTACGAGCAGTACTTC. The full variable domain, completed using reference TRBV5-1 and TRBJ2-7, is KAGVTQTPRYLIKTRGQQVTLSCSPISGHRSVSWYQQTPGQGLQFLFEYFSETQRNKGNFPGRFSGRQFSNSRSEMNVSTLELGDSALYLCASSSGLTSYEQYFGPGTRLTVT.

The gene calls are TRBV5-1 and TRBJ1-3, with D possibly matching TRBD1 (5 bases). The CDR3 is 17 residues long. Between the trimmed V and J ends, which lost 3 bases and 0 bases, there was a span of 16 bases. CDR1 and CDR2 from the germline V gene are SGHRS and YFSETQ. CDR3 sequence (DNA): TGCGCCAGCAGCTATCAGGGCGATATTATCTCTGGAAACACCATATATTTT. Its protein product is CASSYQGDIISGNTIYF.

Written as DNA, the CDR3 is TGTGCCTGGAGTATCTCAGGGGGCTATAATTCACCCCTCCACTTT. Protein: CAWSISGGYNSPLHF. The genes are TRBV30 and TRBJ1-6, with TRBD1 matching over 7 bases. The CDR3 is made up of 15 amino acids. With V trimmed by 2 bases and J by 3 bases, 4 bases remained unmatched. Germline V CDR1 and CDR2: GTSNPN, SVGIG (reference sequence).

This clone appeared once. The chain is built from TRBV5-1 and TRBJ2-7; 11 nucleotides align to TRBD1. Germline-derived CDR1 and CDR2 are SGHRS and YFSETQ. The CDR3 runs to 14 residues. Trimming removed 5 bases from V and 4 bases from J; junction bases left unmatched: 5. The chain's CDR3 is CASSSGTGGYEQYF. The CDR3 bases are TGCGCCAGCAGTTCCGGGACAGGGGGTTACGAGCAGTACTTC.

This chain links TRBV4-1 with TRBJ2-7; TRBD1 aligns across 7 bases. V shed 3 bases and J 3 bases; nucleotides not matched to a gene: 8. The germline gives CDR1 MGHRA, CDR2 YSYEKL. The CDR3 contains 15 residues. The CDR3 DNA reads as TGCGCCAGCAGCCATCCGGGGACAGTGGGCTACGAGCAGTACTTC. This translates into CASSHPGTVGYEQYF.

The chain couples TRBV27 to TRBJ1-2; TRBD1 might be the D (5 bases). Germline V gene data show CDR1 as MNHEY and CDR2 as SMNVEV (reference sequence). The CDR3 loop spans 15 amino acids. Trimming stripped 6 bases from V and 5 bases from J, with 19 bases between. DNA of the CDR3: TGTGCCAGCAGCCCAGACAGCCTGCTGGATTATGGCTACACCTTC. Its translation: CASSPDSLLDYGYTF.

The genes are TRBV7-9 and TRBJ2-3; D might be TRBD2 (6 bases). This CDR3 contains 16 residues. Germline-derived CDR1 and CDR2 are SEHNR and FQNEAQ (reference sequence). With 5 bases removed from V and 2 bases from J, the gap between germline ends came to 17 bases. The CDR3 sequence: CASSPRGSGITDTQYF. CDR3 DNA: TGTGCCAGCAGCCCCCGGGGGTCCGGGATCACAGATACGCAGTATTTT. The whole variable domain, remainder taken from reference TRBV7-9 and TRBJ2-3, is DTGVSQNPRHKITKRGQNVTFRCDPISEHNRLYWYRQTLGQGPEFLTYFQNEAQLEKSRLLSDRFSAERPKGSFSTLEIQRTEQGDSAMYLCASSPRGSGITDTQYFGPGTRLTVL.

CDR3 residues: CSVIPPSGIDEQYF. The CDR3 bases are TGCAGCGTTATCCCCCCTAGCGGGATCGACGAGCAGTACTTC. This sequence joins TRBV29-1 and TRBJ2-7; 9 nucleotides agree with TRBD2. Trimming at V came to 5 bases and at J to 5 bases, leaving 10 bases not matched to a gene. The CDR3 contains 14 residues. Germline V lookup: CDR1 SQVTM, CDR2 ANQGSEA.